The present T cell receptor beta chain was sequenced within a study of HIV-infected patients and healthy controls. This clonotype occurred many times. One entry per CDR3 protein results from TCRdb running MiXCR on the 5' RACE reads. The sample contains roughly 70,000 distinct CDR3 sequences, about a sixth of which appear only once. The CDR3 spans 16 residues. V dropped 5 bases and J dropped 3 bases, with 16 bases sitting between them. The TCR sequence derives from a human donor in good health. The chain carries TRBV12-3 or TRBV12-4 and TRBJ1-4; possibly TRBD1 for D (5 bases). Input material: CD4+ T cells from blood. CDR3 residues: CASSGGSSRANEKLFF. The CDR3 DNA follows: TGTGCCAGCAGTGGGGGTTCCAGCCGGGCTAATGAAAAACTGTTTTTT.